This record covers a single T cell receptor beta chain. Its antigen remains unidentified. Per-nucleotide qualities are absent, and no much larger clonotype sits a single base away. The sample's time point label is to be understood as: sample taken at primary tumor resection. Samples were obtained from approximately 72 patients with early-stage, untreated non-small cell lung cancer from the lung TRACERx cohort. Without any cell sorting, TCR sequencing was performed on whole RNA extracted either from tumor and nontumor lung tissue or from cryopreserved PBMC samples. Only patients for whom sufficient RNA was available from at least two tumor regions were selected for TCR sequencing. Tumor and adjacent nontumor lung specimens were reviewed by a lung pathologist before selection. The source of the sample is a study of spatial heterogeneity in lung cancer (dated by TCRdb to between 2019 and 2020). For context, the study as a whole: Beta-chain transcripts were consistently detected in greater numbers than alpha-chain transcripts, which likely reflects a higher abundance of beta-chain transcripts. A strong correlation was found between TCR transcript counts in tumor regions and a T cell transcriptional module score from matched bulk RNA-seq. In the raw uncorrected reads, each unique combination of TCR and UMI appeared more than ten times on average. The study quantitatively compared TCR alpha and beta repertoires across multiple tumor regions, matched nontumor lung and blood in non-small cell lung cancer. Nonsynonymous mutation counts, determined by whole-exome sequencing of tumor tissue, were related to features of the TCR repertoire. Both alpha and beta chains were TCR-sequenced in around 220 tumor regions, fewer than 80 matched nontumor lung samples and approximately 50 PBMC samples obtained at surgery. The full study reports these points: The count of ubiquitous expanded TCRs correlated with the count of ubiquitous nonsynonymous mutations, and the count of regional expanded TCRs correlated with the count of regional nonsynonymous mutations. The tumor nonsynonymous mutation count correlated with the number of expanded alpha and beta TCRs within the tumor. TCR-seq coverage of tumor T cells was estimated to be only roughly 7.5% for alpha chains and roughly 13% for beta chains. Confirming at a functional level the hypothesis that regional TCRs recognize regional mutations was considered to require additional single-cell paired TCR alpha and beta sequencing.

From a lookup of the germline V gene (reference sequence), CDR1 and CDR2 are MNHEY and SMNVEV. The CDR3 sequence holds 15 residues, the cysteine and phenylalanine included. The kept DNA is CDR3 alone, 45 bases in frame from the first base. V is pared back by 3 bases and J by 8 bases, with 19 bases lying between the germline termini. Libraries were made using 5' RACE. The instrument was a NextSeq 500. In the TCR library protocol, a unique molecular identifier was attached to each TCR cDNA molecule so that PCR and sequencing errors could be corrected. The original pipeline was this. TCR identification, UMI-based error correction and CDR3 extraction were performed with Decombinator tools. Expanded TCRs were defined as those above a frequency of 2 per 1,000, corresponding to the top 1% of the tumor frequency distribution. Expanded tumor TCRs were classed as regional if statistically deemed absent (corrected P<0.05) from at least one tumor region, otherwise ubiquitous. Rényi diversity was computed with the R vegan package after subsampling each repertoire 100 times to 5,000 TCRs. CDR3 similarity networks were built from amino acid triplet string-kernel similarity, with CDR3s being connected when pairwise similarity was above 0.82. TCRdb redid the processing of the public reads, applying fastp at Q25 and MiXCR, and retained in-frame beta chains. For every CDR3 protein sequence, its rows merge into one entry that carries the most common genes and DNA. For this entry, the V and J calls and clone size follow TCRdb and not the study's own pipeline. The sample records thousands of distinct CDR3 sequences, approximately 17% of which are singletons. Roughly 12% of the sample belongs to the ten largest clones.

This specimen was lung tumor tissue, taken at surgery. The TCR comes from a female donor with early-stage non-small cell lung cancer. This chain is built from TRBV27 and TRBJ1-2, with no reliable assignment of the D segment. Read as DNA, the sequence is TGTGCCAGCAGTTTCTCAGGCGGACTTAAAGGGGGCTACACCTTC. Its coded protein is CASSFSGGLKGGYTF.